This paragraph reports one TCR beta chain. Trimming removed 8 bases from V and 4 bases from J, with 11 bases in between. This CDR3 is built from 13 residues. Germline-derived CDR1 and CDR2 are PRHDT and FYEKMQ (reference sequence). This sample stems from a study of regulatory T cells in long-lasting Graves disease. Time point here: newly diagnosed GD, antithyroid drugs for less than 3 months. TCR sequences were obtained from RNA taken from PBMCs. Libraries of TCR beta came from iRepertoire HTBI primers plus Arm-PCR of CDR3 regions. TCRdb ran MiXCR on the multiplex PCR reads and lists one entry per CDR3 protein. The data show a few hundred thousand distinct CDR3 sequences, around 16% seen once. The same data also contributed to another study, on T cells in Graves' hyperthyroidism and ophthalmopathy. As that report states: Stable disease denoted Graves' hyperthyroidism without ophthalmopathy progression within 18 months.

This TCR was sampled from a woman between 18 and 30 years old with Graves disease. The sample in question was peripheral blood mononuclear cells (PBMCs), obtained at new diagnosis, from a patient treated with antithyroid drugs. The V call is TRBV13, the J call TRBJ1-4, with D possibly being TRBD1 (5 bases). This chain's CDR3 is CASARGHNEKLFF. CDR3 sequence (DNA): TGTGCCAGCGCGAGGGGTCATAATGAAAAACTGTTTTTT.